This is a list of T cell receptor beta chains from one sample in a study of shared clonotypes between healthy human individuals. Profiling relied on immunoSEQ multiplex PCR, and the TCRdb table lists in-frame clones only, not all of them. Here the sample spans 850,000 to 1,200,000 clones, about 75% being singletons. The sequenced sample consisted of memory CD4+ T cells sorted from blood. The receptors were gathered from a man aged 18 to 29 in good health. The CDR3 runs from the conserved cysteine through the conserved F or W. The D gene is left open where the match is weak. Size tells how often a clone was seen (once, few, many) or the class of an expanded clone, and some rows leave it out.

>.|TRBV6-4|.|TRBJ1-6
TGTGCCAGCAGTGACGACGGGATCGGTTCACCCCTCCACTTT
CASSDDGIGSPLHF
>.|TRBV6-5|.|TRBJ2-2
TGTGCCAGCAGCCGCGGGACGGCGTTGGCCGGGGAGCTGTTTTTT
CASSRGTALAGELFF
>.|TRBV10-3|.|TRBJ2-1
TGTGCCATCAGTGAGAGGGATGAGCAGTTCTTC
CAISERDEQFF
>.|TRBV4-2|TRBD2|TRBJ2-7
TGTGCCAGCAGCCAAGAGATGCTAGCGGGGGGGCCGTACGAGCAGTACTTC
CASSQEMLAGGPYEQYF
>.|TRBV5-5|.|TRBJ2-2
TGTGCCAGCGCCGCGATGACCAGCACCGGGGAGCTGTTTTTT
CASAAMTSTGELFF
>.|TRBV10-3|.|TRBJ2-7
TGTGCCATCAGTGATGGGCAGGGGTACCTCGAGCAGTACTTC
CAISDGQGYLEQYF
>.|TRBV5-1|.|TRBJ2-6
TGCGCCAGCAGCTTGGACGGATCTGGGGCCAACGTCCTGACTTTC
CASSLDGSGANVLTF
>.|TRBV6-1|.|TRBJ1-6
TGTGCCAGCAGGGACAGTAATTCACCCCTCCACTTT
CASRDSNSPLHF
>.|TRBV7-8|.|TRBJ2-1
TGTGCCAGCAGCTTAGTCTTGGCCGGGGAGAAACGATTCAGCTCCTACAATGAGCAGTTCTTC
CASSLVLAGEKRFSSYNEQFF
>.|TRBV10-3|TRBD1|TRBJ1-2
TGTGCCATCACAGACCGGGACAGGGGGACTCGTGGCTACACCTTC
CAITDRDRGTRGYTF
>.|TRBV18|.|TRBJ2-3
TGTGCCAGCTCACCAAGCACAGATACGCAGTATTTT
CASSPSTDTQYF
>.|TRBV2|TRBD2|TRBJ2-1
TGTGCCAGCAGTCCGGGACTAGCGAGTGTCGATGAGCAGTTCTTC
CASSPGLASVDEQFF
>.|TRBV7-3|.|TRBJ1-1
TGTGCCAGCAGCCCACAGGGCCCCACTGAAGCTTTCTTT
CASSPQGPTEAFF
>.|TRBV5-1|.|TRBJ1-2
TGCGCCAGCAGCTTGCGGGGGGACGGCTACACCTTC
CASSLRGDGYTF
>.|TRBV5-1|.|TRBJ2-5
TGCGCCAGCAGTGGCTTAGGGGGGGAGACCCAGTACTTC
CASSGLGGETQYF
>once|TRBV6-5|TRBD1|TRBJ1-4
TGTGCCAGCAGTCGGTCCGGGACAGGGAACGAAAAACTGTTTTTT
CASSRSGTGNEKLFF
>.|TRBV27|.|TRBJ2-2
TGTGCCAGCAGTCGCCAGATCCTGTCGAACACCGGGGAGCTGTTTTTT
CASSRQILSNTGELFF
>.|TRBV7-2|.|TRBJ2-3
TGTGCCAGCACGAAGAGGGGGGCCACAGATACGCAGTATTTT
CASTKRGATDTQYF
>.|TRBV19|TRBD1|TRBJ1-1
TGTGCCAGTAGTAATGCAGGGGGCAAGGGCACTGAAGCTTTCTTT
CASSNAGGKGTEAFF
>.|TRBV5-4|TRBD1|TRBJ1-2
TGTGCCAGCACCCCGGACAGGGGCGCCTATGGCTACACCTTC
CASTPDRGAYGYTF
>once|TRBV5-1|TRBD2|TRBJ2-2
TGCGCCAGCAGCTTTCGTGGGAGGGTTGACGGGGAGCTGTTTTTT
CASSFRGRVDGELFF
>.|TRBV6-1|.|TRBJ1-5
TGTGCCAGCACCGACAGGTCTTTGGGCAATCAGCCCCAGCATTTT
CASTDRSLGNQPQHF
>.|TRBV7-2|TRBD2|TRBJ2-1
TGTGCCAGCAGCCATAGAGGGACTAGCGGGAGCGGGGGCTACAATGAGCAGTTCTTC
CASSHRGTSGSGGYNEQFF
>.|TRBV27|TRBD2|TRBJ2-7
TGTGCCAGCAGTTCCCTCATCCCGGGACTAGGGAGAAACGAGCGGTACTTC
CASSSLIPGLGRNERYF
>.|TRBV4-1|.|TRBJ2-5
TGCGCCAGCAGCCAAGAAAATAGGCAGGGTATCGCGTACTTC
CASSQENRQGIAYF
>.|TRBV18|.|TRBJ2-7
TGTGCCAGCTCACCATCGGGGTACTCCTACGAGCAGTACTTC
CASSPSGYSYEQYF
>.|TRBV7-2|TRBD1|TRBJ1-6
TGTGCCAGCAGCTTAACAGGGGTTTCACCCCTCCACTTT
CASSLTGVSPLHF
>.|TRBV6-1|.|TRBJ2-3
TGTGCCAGCAGCCAAGGGGATACGCAGTATTTT
CASSQGDTQYF
>.|TRBV4-1|TRBD2|TRBJ2-7
TGCGCCAGCAGCCAAGATCCACTAGCGGGAGAGTGGGGCTACGAGCAGTACTTC
CASSQDPLAGEWGYEQYF
>.|TRBV5-1|.|TRBJ1-2
TGCGCCAGCAGCTTGGCTCCGGGGCCGGGCTACACCTTC
CASSLAPGPGYTF
>.|TRBV7-3|.|TRBJ2-2
TGTGCCAGCAGCCCCGGCGGAGCGAACACCGGGGAGCTGTTTTTT
CASSPGGANTGELFF
>.|TRBV6-6|TRBD1|TRBJ1-2
TGTGCCAGCACCGCCCAGGGGGACTATGGCTACACCTTC
CASTAQGDYGYTF
>few|TRBV25-1|.|TRBJ1-2
TGTGCCAGCAGTGAGGGACACGGCTATGGCTACACCTTC
CASSEGHGYGYTF
>.|TRBV19|.|TRBJ2-7
TGTGCCAGTAGTGAACTTAGAACGGGAGAGCAGTACTTC
CASSELRTGEQYF
>.|TRBV2|.|TRBJ2-5
TGTGCCAGCAGTTTCGGACGACAAGAGACCCAGTACTTC
CASSFGRQETQYF
>.|TRBV10-1|TRBD1|TRBJ2-3
TGCGCCAGCAGTGATGGACAGGGGGCTACAGATACGCAGTATTTT
CASSDGQGATDTQYF
>.|TRBV6-5|.|TRBJ2-7
TGTGCCAGCAGCTTTCGCCAAGGGAGCTCCTACGAGCAGTACTTC
CASSFRQGSSYEQYF
>.|TRBV7-2|.|TRBJ1-5
TGTGCCAGCAGCTTAACAAAAAATCAGCCCCAGCATTTT
CASSLTKNQPQHF
>once|TRBV28|.|TRBJ2-3
TGTGCCAGCGTACTGAGGGGGGGATACACAGATACGCAGTATTTT
CASVLRGGYTDTQYF
>.|TRBV18|TRBD1|TRBJ2-3
TGTGCCAGCTCACCCCAACAGGGGAGCACAGATACGCAGTATTTT
CASSPQQGSTDTQYF
>.|TRBV5-5|TRBD2|TRBJ2-7
TGTGCCAGCAGCTTGAGCTTAGCGGGAGGAGGAGAGCAGTACTTC
CASSLSLAGGGEQYF
>.|TRBV2|.|TRBJ2-3
TGTGCCAGCAGTGAGACAATCAATACAGATACGCAGTATTTT
CASSETINTDTQYF
>.|TRBV5-8|.|TRBJ1-2
TGTGCCAGCAGCAGAGGGCTAGCTACCAACTATGGCTACACCTTC
CASSRGLATNYGYTF
>few|TRBV6-6|.|TRBJ2-5
TGTGCCAGCAGAGAAAAAGCCCAGGCGGGGGAGACCCAGTACTTC
CASREKAQAGETQYF
>.|TRBV6-1|.|TRBJ2-7
TGTGCCAGCAGTGAGCCGGGAAGAACGGTCGAGCAGTACTTC
CASSEPGRTVEQYF
>.|TRBV5-1|.|TRBJ2-7
TGCGCCAGCAGCCATAAACGCGAGTCCTACGAGCAGTACTTC
CASSHKRESYEQYF
>.|TRBV5-1|TRBD2|TRBJ2-5
TGCGCCAGCAAATGGGGGACTAGCGCTTACCAAGAGACCCAGTACTTC
CASKWGTSAYQETQYF
>.|TRBV5-4|.|TRBJ2-1
TGTGCCAGCAGCTTCTCCAGCAATGAGCAGTTCTTC
CASSFSSNEQFF
>once|TRBV7-6|TRBD2|TRBJ2-1
TGTGCCAGCAGCTCCTCGGGGGAGGGCCTCGATGAGCAGTTCTTC
CASSSSGEGLDEQFF
>.|TRBV11-2|.|TRBJ2-7
TGTGCCAGCAGTTCAATGTACGAGCAGTACTTC
CASSSMYEQYF